The text below deals with one T cell receptor (beta chain). Its specificity is not known. The V segment lost 4 bases and the J segment 5 bases; nucleotides outside the gene matches: 6. Germline values: CDR1 SGHTS, CDR2 YDEGEE. The length of the CDR3 is 14 residues. The data are from a study of Ad26.COV2.S vaccination and SARS-CoV-2 variants. Regarding the study as a whole: There was a possibility that the TCR breadth and depth analyses underestimated total T cell responses.

Described treatment: around 19 received Ad26.COV2.S at low or high dose, single or two shots; roughly five received placebo; per-sample allocation not given. Sampling was done on day 63 after the first vaccine or placebo injection. The repertoire was sequenced with immunoSEQ multiplex PCR; TCRdb's copy has only in-frame clones and lacks some. The table records about 480,000 clones, around 90% of them present only once. The chain employs TRBV5-8 and TRBJ2-1; 7 bases line up with TRBD2. This receptor was identified in a person between 18 and 65 years old who received the Ad26.COV2.S COVID-19 vaccine or a placebo. Material: peripheral blood, obtained in a trial of Ad26.COV2.S vaccine versus placebo. Here the CDR3 DNA reads TGTGCCAGCAGCCCAGGACTAGTTCACAATGAGCAGTTCTTC. Translated, it gives CASSPGLVHNEQFF.